This TCR beta chain is from a study of shared clonotypes between healthy human individuals. The V segment lost 4 bases and the J segment 6 bases; nucleotides outside the gene matches: 9. Germline V lookup: CDR1 SGHRS, CDR2 YFSETQ. The CDR3 sequence is 15 residues long. TCRdb's copy holds only in-frame clones and misses some; the assay was immunoSEQ multiplex PCR. Among about 2.4 million clones listed, 80% to 95% were seen once. This clonotype was obtained from a man aged 18 to 35 in good health. Some clones in this sample may be carry-over from other donors' samples. This rearrangement joins TRBV5-1 to TRBJ2-3; the match to TRBD1 covers 9 bases. The sequencing input was naive CD4+ T cells from PBMCs. The sample's subset: CD45RA+ positively selected. Written as DNA, the CDR3 is TGCGCCAGCAGCCCCAGGACAGGGGCCGAGGATACGCAGTATTTT. Amino acids: CASSPRTGAEDTQYF.